These T cell receptor beta chains were read from a single sample in a study of molecular identifiers for immune sequencing clone quantification. Each CDR3 protein is one row after TCRdb ran MiXCR on the PCR reads. Of roughly 100,000 distinct CDR3 sequences listed, 35% were seen once; the top ten hold roughly 9.3%. Specimen: naive CD8+ T cells from blood, with Jurkat cell RNA spiked in. Source of these receptors: a human donor in good health. Some libraries in this study had Jurkat cell RNA spiked in. Both conserved end residues are part of each CDR3. The D gene is left open where the match is weak. A clone size is listed for some rows: how often the clone was seen (once, few, many), or a class if it is expanded.

V	J	D	size	DNA	CDR3
TRBV10-3	TRBJ2-7	TRBD1	-	TGTGCCATCAGCGGAAGGACAGGGGTCTCCTACGAGCAGTACTTC	CAISGRTGVSYEQYF
TRBV2	TRBJ1-5	-	-	TGTACCAGCAAGGGTCGGACAGTGAGCAATCAGCCCCAGCATTTT	CTSKGRTVSNQPQHF
TRBV6-5	TRBJ1-5	-	many	TGTGCCAGCAGTCCCTGGGAGGGCGGCAATCAGCCCCAGCATTTT	CASSPWEGGNQPQHF
TRBV14	TRBJ2-7	-	many	TGTGCCAGCAGCCAAGTAGGAGGGGACGAGCAGTACTTC	CASSQVGGDEQYF
TRBV5-1	TRBJ2-7	TRBD2	many	TGCGCCAGCAGCTTCACTAGCGGGGGCTTTAAGGACGAGCAGTACTTC	CASSFTSGGFKDEQYF
TRBV7-9	TRBJ2-2	-	-	TGTGCCAGCAGGACTGAAACCGGGGAGCTGTTTTTT	CASRTETGELFF
TRBV27	TRBJ2-2	-	few	TGTGCCAGCAGTTCGGGATTATCCGGGGAGCTGTTTTTT	CASSSGLSGELFF
TRBV27	TRBJ1-1	-	-	TGTGCCAGCAGTTTATCTTGGATGAACACTGAAGCTTTCTTT	CASSLSWMNTEAFF
TRBV25-1	TRBJ2-1	TRBD2	-	TGTGCCAGCAGTGCCCTCCCCGGGACTAGCCTGTACAATGAGCAGTTCTTC	CASSALPGTSLYNEQFF
TRBV7-3	TRBJ2-5	-	many	TGTGCCAGCAGCTTTCAAGAGACCCAGTACTTC	CASSFQETQYF
TRBV6-2/TRBV6-3	TRBJ2-3	TRBD2	few	TGTGCCAGCAGCCCACTAGCGGATCGGGTAGATACGCAGTATTTT	CASSPLADRVDTQYF
TRBV27	TRBJ2-1	-	-	TGTGCCAGCAGACCCGGTCAGCTCCTCGGTGAGCAGTTCTTC	CASRPGQLLGEQFF
TRBV29-1	TRBJ2-6	TRBD1	-	TGCAGCGTTGAAGAGGTGTATTGGTACGGGACAGGGGGACTCTCTGGGGCCAACGTCCTGACTTTC	CSVEEVYWYGTGGLSGANVLTF
TRBV9	TRBJ1-6	-	few	TGTGCCAGCAGCGCCCTAGACAGGAGCTCCTATAATTCACCCCTCCACTTT	CASSALDRSSYNSPLHF
TRBV27	TRBJ2-2	-	-	TGTGCCAGCAGTTTAGGGACACTAACCGGGGGGCTGTTTTTT	CASSLGTLTGGLFF
TRBV24-1	TRBJ2-2	TRBD2	-	TGTGCCACCAGTGATTTGTCTAGCGGGAGGCGCGGGGAGCTGTTTTTT	CATSDLSSGRRGELFF
TRBV2	TRBJ2-3	-	-	TGTGCCAGCCTGAGACTAGGGGGAACAGATACGCTGTATTTT	CASLRLGGTDTLYF
TRBV6-2/TRBV6-3	TRBJ2-5	-	many	TGTGCCAGCAATTTGGTCTACCAAGAGACCCAGTACTTC	CASNLVYQETQYF
TRBV6-2/TRBV6-3	TRBJ2-1	-	few	TGTGCCAGCACCCCAGGTGGGGTAGCGGCCAATGAGCAGTTCTTC	CASTPGGVAANEQFF
TRBV11-1	TRBJ1-1	-	-	TGTGCCAGCAGCTTAGGTTCGGGGCCCACTGAAGCTTTCTTT	CASSLGSGPTEAFF
TRBV2	TRBJ2-2	-	-	TGTGCCAGCAGTGCGGGGGAGCTGTTTTTT	CASSAGELFF
TRBV6-5	TRBJ2-1	TRBD1	-	TGTGCCAGCAGTCAACAGGGGGCCCACAATGAGCAGTTCTTC	CASSQQGAHNEQFF
TRBV12-3/TRBV12-4	TRBJ1-5	-	many	TGTGCCAGCAGTTTAGTGGGTGGAGGGAATCAGCCCCAGCATTTT	CASSLVGGGNQPQHF
TRBV5-1	TRBJ2-1	-	-	TGCGCCAGCAGCTTGGAGGCAGGTTTCAATGAGCAGTTCTTC	CASSLEAGFNEQFF
TRBV13	TRBJ2-7	-	few	TGTGCCAGCTCCTCCCTGGACAGCTCCTACGAGCAGTACTTC	CASSSLDSSYEQYF
TRBV28	TRBJ2-7	-	few	TGTGCCAGCAGTTTGGCAGGGGATGGATACGAGCAGTACTTC	CASSLAGDGYEQYF
TRBV3-1	TRBJ2-1	-	-	TGTGCCAGCAGCCAAGGTAGCTCCTACAATGAGCAGTTCTTC	CASSQGSSYNEQFF